Following are 16 T cell receptor beta chains from one sample sequenced in a study of a mutant IDH1 vaccine in newly diagnosed glioma. Time point reported: week 47, end of study. Vaccination used 300 ug of mutant IDH1 20-mer peptide per dose, with topical imiquimod. No antigen has been assigned to these receptors. Sequencing was performed with immunoSEQ multiplex PCR; in TCRdb, only in-frame clones are kept and a portion is missing. The sample lists approximately 100,000 clones, nearly 90% occurring once. Material: PBMCs, obtained from a glioma patient whose treatment included an IDH1 peptide vaccine. The receptor set was obtained from a woman in her forties or fifties with glioma.

The chain uses TRBV2 and TRBJ2-7; unclear D gene. Germline V lookup: CDR1 SNHLY, CDR2 FYNNEI. Trimming removed 7 bases at V and 4 bases at J, with 11 bases between. This CDR3 contains 12 residues. The CDR3 loop is CASKGSKYEQYF. The CDR3 coding sequence is TGTGCCAGCAAAGGGTCTAAATACGAGCAGTACTTC.

The gene calls are TRBV4-1 and TRBJ2-5; possible D gene TRBD1, 6 bases. Near its end, the DNA agrees better with TRBJ2-7, so the J call may be wrong. This CDR3 comprises 14 residues. The germline CDR1 and CDR2 sequences are MGHRA and YSYEKL. DNA of the CDR3: TGCGCCAGCAGCCAAGCCGAACAGGGCTACGAGCAGTACTTC. Amino acid sequence: CASSQAEQGYEQYF.

Written as DNA, the CDR3 is TGTGCCAGCAGTGAACGGTGGCCGGGAGGTAACACTGAAGCTTTCTTT. The encoded protein is CASSERWPGGNTEAFF. This chain uses TRBV6-1 with TRBJ1-1, with D unclear. CDR1 is MNHNS and CDR2 is SASEGT in the germline V gene. The V end was cut by 2 bases, the J end by 2 bases, with 15 bases between. This CDR3 contains 16 residues.

This sequence joins TRBV19 and TRBJ2-7, with 9 bases identical to TRBD2. V trimming: 2 bases; J trimming: 5 bases; junction bases outside the gene matches: 7. Germline-derived CDR1 and CDR2 are LNHDA and SQIVND (reference sequence). The CDR3 loop spans 15 amino acids. The CDR3 sequence is CASSISAGGGDEQYF. DNA of the CDR3: TGTGCCAGTAGTATATCAGCGGGAGGAGGTGACGAGCAGTACTTC. The full variable domain, with the rest looked up from reference TRBV19 and TRBJ2-7, is DGGITQSPKYLFRKEGQNVTLSCEQNLNHDAMYWYRQDPGQGLRLIYYSQIVNDFQKGDIAEGYSVSREKKESFPLTVTSAQKNPTAFYLCASSISAGGGDEQYFGPGTRLTVT.

The J gene is TRBJ1-1, the V gene TRBV7-2; D unresolved. Germline-derived CDR1 and CDR2 are SGHTA and FQGNSA. V shed 3 bases and J shed 4 bases, with 12 bases lying between them. The CDR3 totals 14 residues. The CDR3 region is CASSLKGRGTEAFF. CDR3 bases: TGTGCCAGCAGCTTGAAGGGCCGGGGCACTGAAGCTTTCTTT.

This chain uses TRBV9 with TRBJ2-1; 8 nucleotides match TRBD2. CDR1 and CDR2 (germline): SGDLS, YYNGEE. The CDR3 has 15 amino acids. The J segment lost 2 bases and the V segment lost 0 bases, leaving 1 base of the junction unmatched. The CDR3 sequence: CASSVETSAYNEQFF. DNA for the CDR3: TGTGCCAGCAGCGTAGAGACTAGCGCCTACAATGAGCAGTTCTTC.

The rearrangement uses TRBV10-3 and TRBJ2-1; TRBD2 agrees at 10 bases. The CDR3 spans 17 residues. V lost 3 bases to trimming and J lost 0 bases; unmatched junction nucleotides: 5. Germline values: CDR1 ENHRY, CDR2 SYGVKD. The CDR3 protein is CAISEGSGRSSYNEQFF. The CDR3 bases are TGTGCCATCAGTGAAGGTAGCGGGAGGAGCTCCTACAATGAGCAGTTCTTC.

This clone occurred a few times. V is TRBV25-1 and J is TRBJ1-1; 7 nucleotides match TRBD1. CDR1 and CDR2 (germline): MGHDK, SYGVNS. This CDR3 contains 13 residues. Trimming at V came to 6 bases and at J to 12 bases, leaving 13 bases not matched to a gene. The chain's CDR3 is CASSARQGGLSFF. In DNA form, the CDR3 reads TGTGCCAGCAGCGCCCGACAGGGTGGGTTGTCTTTCTTT.

The rearrangement links TRBV5-1 to TRBJ2-2, with D maybe TRBD2 (5 bases). V was cut by 4 bases and J by 4 bases, with 8 bases left in between. This CDR3 spans 13 amino acids. The germline CDR1 and CDR2 sequences are SGHRS and YFSETQ. This CDR3 reads CASSGGTTGELFF. The CDR3 DNA is TGCGCCAGCAGCGGAGGTACCACCGGGGAGCTGTTTTTT.

The V and J genes are TRBV6-4 and TRBJ2-7; D is uncertain. Germline V gene data show CDR1 as MRHNA and CDR2 as SNTAGT. This CDR3 is built from 11 residues. V lost 6 bases and J 6 bases, leaving 9 bases between the germline ends. CDR3 bases: TGTGCCAGCAGACCAACCTGCGAGCAGTACTTC. It encodes CASRPTCEQYF.

This clone showed up just once. The chain joins TRBV30 to TRBJ2-7; maybe TRBD2 (5 bases). The CDR3 contains 13 residues. V dropped 0 bases and J dropped 2 bases, with 8 bases sitting between them. The germline V gene has CDR1 GTSNPN and CDR2 SVGIG (reference sequence). Here the CDR3 DNA reads TGTGCCTGGAGTGTCTGGCGGGCCTACGAGCAGTACTTC. Protein: CAWSVWRAYEQYF.

The V gene is TRBV7-9, the J gene TRBJ2-6; D is perhaps TRBD1 (5 bases). CDR3 length equals 18 residues. Per germline, CDR1 SEHNR and CDR2 FQNEAQ (reference sequence). The V gene lost 5 bases and the J gene lost 4 bases, with 21 bases spanning the gap. The CDR3 coding sequence is TGTGCCAGCAGCCCTAATACAGGTGCAAGATCGGGGGCCAACGTCCTGACTTTC. This encodes CASSPNTGARSGANVLTF.

The genes are TRBV6-5 and TRBJ2-3; no firm D call. The V end lost 11 bases, the J end lost 4 bases, and 10 bases lay between the germline ends. Per the germline V gene, CDR1 is MNHEY and CDR2 is SVGAGI. The length of the CDR3 is 11 residues. The CDR3 is CARPISDTQYF. The CDR3, as DNA: TGTGCCCGCCCTATCTCAGATACGCAGTATTTT.

J is TRBJ2-1 and V is TRBV18; D gene unclear. Germline loops: CDR1 KGHSH, CDR2 LQKENI. V was cut by 6 bases and J by 5 bases, with 17 bases left in between. The CDR3 sequence is 15 residues long. The CDR3, as DNA: TGTGCCAGCTCCACTTCACTATATCCCCACAATGAGCAGTTCTTC. Encoded protein: CASSTSLYPHNEQFF.

V usage is TRBV7-8 and J usage is TRBJ2-7; TRBD1 aligns across 9 bases. This CDR3 contains 14 residues. Germline V gene data show CDR1 as SGHVS and CDR2 as FQNEAQ. The V gene end was trimmed by 5 bases and the J gene end by 6 bases; junction bases not matched to a gene: 8. CDR3 in amino acids: CASSLRDRVSEQYF. DNA of the CDR3: TGTGCCAGCAGCCTCCGGGACAGGGTATCCGAGCAGTACTTC.

This chain uses TRBV7-9 with TRBJ2-5; D call uncertain. The CDR3 is made up of 12 amino acids. Trimming stripped 6 bases from V and 4 bases from J, with 9 bases between. Germline lookup yields CDR1 SEHNR and CDR2 FQNEAQ (reference sequence). DNA for the CDR3: TGTGCCAGCAGGCAAACGGGAGAGACCCAGTACTTC. Protein: CASRQTGETQYF.